A selection of T cell receptor beta chains follows, all from one sample in a study of regulatory T cells in long-lasting Graves disease. TCRdb fed the multiplex PCR reads into MiXCR, producing one record per CDR3 protein. Of 420,000 or so distinct CDR3 sequences listed, 23% are singletons. Sequencing was performed on peripheral blood mononuclear cells (PBMCs), taken when the disease was refractory, from a patient treated with antithyroid drugs. Receptors originate from a female donor with Graves disease. Each CDR3 is given with its conserved first and last residue. Each record gives: clone size, V gene, D gene, J gene, CDR3 DNA, CDR3 protein. D genes are given only for firm matches. Some rows mark clone size as missing; the rest say once, few, many or name a class of expanded clone.

size: few
V: TRBV5-1
D: .
J: TRBJ2-7
DNA: TGCGCCAGCAGCTTGGCGAGGGACACCCAAGGCGAGCAGTACTTC
CDR3: CASSLARDTQGEQYF

size: few
V: TRBV20-1
D: TRBD2
J: TRBJ2-3
DNA: TGCAGTGCTAGCGTCGGGACTAGCGGGATATCAGATACGCAGTATTTT
CDR3: CSASVGTSGISDTQYF

size: .
V: TRBV3-1
D: .
J: TRBJ2-7
DNA: TGTGCCAGCAGCCAACTCCCCTTGGGCTACGAGCAGTACTTC
CDR3: CASSQLPLGYEQYF

size: few
V: TRBV18
D: .
J: TRBJ1-4
DNA: TGTGCCAGCTCACCACTGGTTGGAGAAAAACTGTTTTTT
CDR3: CASSPLVGEKLFF

size: .
V: TRBV3-1
D: .
J: TRBJ1-1
DNA: TGTGCCAGCAGCCAAGGTCTTGGACAGAACACTGAAGCTTTCTTT
CDR3: CASSQGLGQNTEAFF

size: .
V: TRBV30
D: .
J: TRBJ1-1
DNA: TGTGCCTGGAGTGTAACTGTGGGGAACACTGAAGCTTTCTTT
CDR3: CAWSVTVGNTEAFF

size: .
V: TRBV20-1
D: .
J: TRBJ1-2
DNA: TGCAGTGCTAGACTCCGGACAGCTACTGGCTACACCTTC
CDR3: CSARLRTATGYTF

size: few
V: TRBV3-1
D: TRBD1
J: TRBJ2-5
DNA: TGTGCCAGCAGCCCGACAGGGATCGCTGAAGAGACCCAGTACTTC
CDR3: CASSPTGIAEETQYF

size: .
V: TRBV5-1
D: TRBD1
J: TRBJ1-1
DNA: TGCGCCAGCAGCGCCAAGGACAGGGACACTGAAGCTTTCTTT
CDR3: CASSAKDRDTEAFF

size: few
V: TRBV18
D: .
J: TRBJ1-1
DNA: TGTGCCAGCTCACCCCTTCCGGACACTGAAGCTTCCTTT
CDR3: CASSPLPDTEASF

size: few
V: TRBV6-1
D: TRBD1
J: TRBJ1-4
DNA: TGTGCCAGCAGTGAGAAGAAAGCTTACAGGGGGCTGGACGAAAAACTGTTTTTT
CDR3: CASSEKKAYRGLDEKLFF

size: .
V: TRBV19
D: .
J: TRBJ2-5
DNA: TGTGCCAGTAGTAAAACGACGGGGGCGCGAGTTGAGACCCAGTACTTC
CDR3: CASSKTTGARVETQYF

size: many
V: TRBV2
D: .
J: TRBJ1-5
DNA: TGTGCCAGCAGTGAAGAGGGGAGCAATCAGCCCCAGCATTTT
CDR3: CASSEEGSNQPQHF

size: few
V: TRBV25-1
D: TRBD1
J: TRBJ1-3
DNA: TGTGCCAGCAGGGGACAGGGAAGGGGAAACACCATATATTTT
CDR3: CASRGQGRGNTIYF

size: many
V: TRBV28
D: .
J: TRBJ1-1
DNA: TGTGCCAGCAGTCCCCCAATTGATTGGACTGAAGCTTTCTTT
CDR3: CASSPPIDWTEAFF

size: many
V: TRBV19
D: .
J: TRBJ1-5
DNA: TGTGCCAGTAACCCGACACGGAGCAATCAGCCCCAGCATTTT
CDR3: CASNPTRSNQPQHF

size: .
V: TRBV20-1
D: TRBD1
J: TRBJ2-3
DNA: TGCAGTGCTAGTTGGGCAGGGGGAGATACGCAGTATTTT
CDR3: CSASWAGGDTQYF

size: .
V: TRBV19
D: TRBD1
J: TRBJ1-5
DNA: TGTGCCACAGGGGGCAACCAGCCCCAGCATTTT
CDR3: CATGGNQPQHF

size: few
V: TRBV12-3/TRBV12-4
D: TRBD1
J: TRBJ2-4
DNA: TGTGCCAGCACCACAGGGGTAGGGGTACAAAACATTCAGTACTTC
CDR3: CASTTGVGVQNIQYF

size: .
V: TRBV2
D: .
J: TRBJ1-2
DNA: TGTGCCAGCAGTGGCAGGAACTATGGCTACACCTTC
CDR3: CASSGRNYGYTF

size: few
V: TRBV7-9
D: TRBD2
J: TRBJ2-7
DNA: TGTGCCAGCCGGCCCGCGGGGAGGGGATACGAGCAGTACTTC
CDR3: CASRPAGRGYEQYF

size: .
V: TRBV10-2
D: .
J: TRBJ1-1
DNA: TGCGCCAGCAGTGAGGGGGGGCGTGAAGCTTTCTTT
CDR3: CASSEGGREAFF

size: few
V: TRBV7-8
D: .
J: TRBJ1-1
DNA: TGTGCCAGCAGCTCCCCGGTTTGGAACACTGAAGCTTTCTTT
CDR3: CASSSPVWNTEAFF

size: many
V: TRBV24-1
D: .
J: TRBJ1-5
DNA: TGTGCCACCAGTGACGGACAGAATCAGCCCCAGCATTTT
CDR3: CATSDGQNQPQHF

size: .
V: TRBV2
D: .
J: TRBJ1-2
DNA: TGTGCCAGCAGCTCCGGGACATCGGGTACACAGGGCTACACCTTC
CDR3: CASSSGTSGTQGYTF

size: .
V: TRBV20-1
D: TRBD1
J: TRBJ2-5
DNA: TGCAGTACAAAGACAGGGGGCAAAGAGACCCAGTACTTC
CDR3: CSTKTGGKETQYF

size: .
V: TRBV29-1
D: TRBD1
J: TRBJ2-7
DNA: TGCAGCGTTGATTCGGGACAGGGAGGATACGAGCAGTACTTC
CDR3: CSVDSGQGGYEQYF

size: few
V: TRBV20-1
D: TRBD1
J: TRBJ2-7
DNA: TGCAGTGTTTCCGGGACAGGGCATAGGGAGCAGTACTTC
CDR3: CSVSGTGHREQYF

size: many
V: TRBV7-9
D: TRBD1
J: TRBJ2-7
DNA: TGTGCCAGCAGCTCGCCCACAGGGGGCTACGAGCAGTACTTC
CDR3: CASSSPTGGYEQYF

size: .
V: TRBV6-1
D: TRBD1
J: TRBJ2-7
DNA: TGTGCCAGCAGCTTAACGGACAGGCAGATTTCCTACGAGCAGTACTTC
CDR3: CASSLTDRQISYEQYF

size: many
V: TRBV30
D: .
J: TRBJ1-4
DNA: TGTGCCTGGAAGGGGTCAAATGAAAAACTGTTTTTT
CDR3: CAWKGSNEKLFF

size: .
V: TRBV6-1
D: TRBD2
J: TRBJ2-7
DNA: TGTGCCAGCAGAAAGGGCGGGAGGGCCTACGAGCAGTACTTC
CDR3: CASRKGGRAYEQYF

size: few
V: TRBV5-1
D: TRBD2
J: TRBJ2-7
DNA: TGCGCCAGCAGCTTTATTACTGCGGGAGACTCCTACGAGCAGTACTTC
CDR3: CASSFITAGDSYEQYF

size: .
V: TRBV12-3/TRBV12-4
D: TRBD1
J: TRBJ1-1
DNA: TGTGCCAGCACCTCGTGGGCAGGGGGCGGGCAGGCTGAAGCTTTCTTT
CDR3: CASTSWAGGGQAEAFF

size: .
V: TRBV14
D: .
J: TRBJ2-7
DNA: TGTGCCAGCAGCCAAGAATGGTACTCTTACGAGCAGTACTTC
CDR3: CASSQEWYSYEQYF

size: .
V: TRBV28
D: TRBD2
J: TRBJ2-7
DNA: TGTGCCAGCAGTTTACTGCTAGCGGGAGTTCGGTACTTC
CDR3: CASSLLLAGVRYF

size: many
V: TRBV2
D: .
J: TRBJ1-1
DNA: TGTGCCAGCAGTCGCGGTTCTAATGAAGCTTTCTTT
CDR3: CASSRGSNEAFF

size: .
V: TRBV7-8
D: TRBD1
J: TRBJ1-2
DNA: TGTGCCAGCAGCCAGGGTTACAGGACAGGGATTGGCTACACCTTC
CDR3: CASSQGYRTGIGYTF

size: few
V: TRBV5-1
D: .
J: TRBJ2-4
DNA: TGCGCCAGCAGCATCGGGACAAGCAGGGTTATGGACATTCAGTACTTC
CDR3: CASSIGTSRVMDIQYF

size: many
V: TRBV11-2
D: TRBD1
J: TRBJ1-1
DNA: TGTGCCAGCAGCAGAGACAGGGCGAACACTGAAGCTTTCTTT
CDR3: CASSRDRANTEAFF

size: many
V: TRBV7-2
D: TRBD2
J: TRBJ2-7
DNA: TGTGCCAGCAGTTACTCGGGAGGGACTACCTACGAGCAGTACTTC
CDR3: CASSYSGGTTYEQYF